The 9 T cell receptor beta chains below all came from one sample that was sequenced in a study of blood T cells in healthy people across ages. Alongside a J-beta primer mix, a sample-barcoded 5' primer served in a second PCR lasting roughly 7 to 12 cycles. TCRdb re-called the 5' RACE reads with MiXCR, one entry per CDR3 protein. The data contain more than 750,000 distinct CDR3 sequences, around 29% of them singletons. The same data also went into a second study, on T cells of mothers and their children.

The sequenced material came from blood. All receptors come from a woman in her forties in good health.

This clonotype was seen at least ten times. The chain carries TRBV11-2 and TRBJ2-7; 8 nucleotides agree with TRBD2. The V gene's germline CDR1 is SGHAT and CDR2 FQNNGV. The CDR3 extends over 16 amino acids. V lost 4 bases and J lost 3; bases outside the gene matches: 11. CDR3 in amino acids: CASSSSERGIIYEQYF. DNA for the CDR3: TGTGCCAGCAGCTCGTCGGAGCGGGGGATTATCTACGAGCAGTACTTC.

To note about this clonotype: A much larger clone lies one base from this, so it may be a read error. The chain joins TRBV9 to TRBJ2-7, with TRBD1 identical over 9 bases. The CDR3 has 15 amino acids. CDR1 SGDLS and CDR2 YYNGEE come from the germline V gene. Written as DNA, the CDR3 is TGTGCCAGCAGCGTAGGGACAGGGGTATCCTACCAGCAGTACTTC. As protein: CASSVGTGVSYQQYF.

This clonotype was counted many times. The genes are TRBV20-1 and TRBJ2-7, with D uncertain. The CDR3 has 13 amino acids. V lost 0 bases to trimming and J lost 3 bases, with 9 bases between them. Germline CDR1 reads DFQATT; CDR2 reads SNEGSKA (reference sequence). This CDR3 reads CSAREAQHYEQYF. As DNA, the CDR3 is TGCAGTGCTAGAGAGGCACAGCACTACGAGCAGTACTTC.

V gene TRBV5-1 combines with J gene TRBJ2-1, with 10 bases matching TRBD2. V lost 4 bases and J lost 4; bases outside the gene matches: 5. This CDR3 spans 15 amino acids. Per the germline V gene, CDR1 is SGHRS and CDR2 is YFSETQ. CDR3: CASSTEAGGYNEQFF. DNA of the CDR3: TGCGCCAGCAGCACGGAAGCGGGGGGGTACAATGAGCAGTTCTTC.

This clonotype appeared a few times. The chain uses TRBV5-1 and TRBJ1-1; D uncertain. This CDR3 has 12 amino acids. Germline V gene sequence: CDR1 SGHRS, CDR2 YFSETQ. V lost 4 bases and J lost 10, with 14 bases in between. CDR3: CASSPPRGGAFF. As DNA, the CDR3 is TGCGCCAGCAGCCCGCCCCGGGGAGGAGCTTTCTTT.

The table lists this clonotype with a few counts. The chain uses TRBV24-1 and TRBJ1-1; 7 nucleotides align to TRBD1. Germline V lookup: CDR1 KGHDR, CDR2 SFDVKD. V was clipped by 2 bases and J by 1 base; unmatched bases: 18. The CDR3 has 20 amino acids. This CDR3 is CATSDYTFRQGGKENTEAFF. CDR3 in DNA: TGTGCCACCAGTGATTATACCTTTCGACAGGGCGGAAAGGAGAACACTGAAGCTTTCTTT.

This chain joins TRBV20-1 and TRBJ1-1; D is perhaps TRBD1 (6 bases). V lost 6 bases to trimming and J lost 8 bases, with 19 bases between them. Germline values: CDR1 DFQATT, CDR2 SNEGSKA (reference sequence). The CDR3 contains 13 residues. The CDR3 region has the DNA TGCAGTGCAGTTAGGGGGGCCGGCCTCGAAGCTTTCTTT. Protein sequence: CSAVRGAGLEAFF.

The V call is TRBV11-2, the J call TRBJ2-1; TRBD1 might be the D (6 bases). This CDR3 has 12 residues. Trimming removed 11 bases at V and 4 bases at J, with 12 bases between. Germline loops: CDR1 SGHAT, CDR2 FQNNGV. CDR3 in DNA: TGTGCCTGCCGACAGGAGTACAATGAGCAGTTCTTC. Translation gives CACRQEYNEQFF.

This clonotype was found a few times. The chain employs TRBV2 and TRBJ1-2; 7 bases map to TRBD1. CDR1 and CDR2 (germline): SNHLY, FYNNEI. Germline trimming cut 6 bases from V and 4 bases from J; bases unmatched to any gene: 2. There are 12 residues in the CDR3. This chain's CDR3 is CASRTGTYGYTF. The DNA of the CDR3 is TGTGCCAGCAGGACAGGGACCTATGGCTACACCTTC.